A selection of T cell receptor beta chains follows, all from one sample in a study of chemoradiotherapy in HPV16-positive cancers. Some clones are missing from TCRdb's copy, which holds only in-frame ones; the method was immunoSEQ multiplex PCR. Among about 22,000 clones listed, roughly 90% were seen once. Specimen: blood, collected from a patient who underwent chemoradiotherapy. Receptors were obtained from a human donor with HPV-associated anogenital cancer. The CDR3 runs from the conserved cysteine through the conserved F or W. A D gene is named only where the DNA matches it firmly. The listing skips clone size in some rows; elsewhere it reads once, few, many or a size class.

clone_size	v_call	d_call	j_call	cdr3_nt	cdr3_aa
NA	TRBV28	NA	TRBJ1-1	TGTGCCAGCAGTTCGTCGGGGGGGGGCGATCGAGTAGCTTTCTTT	CASSSSGGGDRVAFF
NA	TRBV7-9	NA	TRBJ1-1	TGTGCCAGCAGCCCACACCTTATGGCGAACACTGAAGCTTTCTTT	CASSPHLMANTEAFF
NA	TRBV6-1	TRBD1	TRBJ2-3	TGTGCCAGCAGTGAAGGGACAGGGGCAGATACGCAGTATTTT	CASSEGTGADTQYF
NA	TRBV7-6	NA	TRBJ2-1	TGTGCCAGCAGCACAAACGGGAAAGGGTCCTACAATGAGCAGTTCTTC	CASSTNGKGSYNEQFF
once	TRBV28	NA	TRBJ2-2	TGTGCCAGCAGTTTAAAGCGCGCGAACACCGGGGAGCTGTTTTTT	CASSLKRANTGELFF
NA	TRBV5-1	NA	TRBJ1-1	TGCGCCAGCAGCCCACCGGGACATGGGACTGAAGCTTTCTTT	CASSPPGHGTEAFF
NA	TRBV28	TRBD1	TRBJ2-7	TGTGCCAGCAGCCCGGGGACAGTACAATACTACGAGCAGTACTTC	CASSPGTVQYYEQYF
NA	TRBV7-2	TRBD2	TRBJ2-7	TGTGCCAGCAGCTTAGGGGGGACTAGCGTGCAGTACTTC	CASSLGGTSVQYF
few	TRBV25-1	NA	TRBJ2-2	TGTGCCAGCAACCCCAACAGGGAGACGAACACCGGGGAGCTGTTTTTT	CASNPNRETNTGELFF
NA	TRBV7-8	NA	TRBJ1-1	TGTGCCAGCAGCCCCAGAGGGACTTGGGGGGGTGAAGCTTTCTTT	CASSPRGTWGGEAFF
NA	TRBV6-4	TRBD2	TRBJ2-1	TGTGCCAGCACCGTAATGGGGGGGGGCAATGAGCAGTTCTTC	CASTVMGGGNEQFF
NA	TRBV18	NA	TRBJ1-5	TGTGCCAGCTCACCTGGGCGGCAAGGGAATCAGCCCCAGCATTTT	CASSPGRQGNQPQHF
NA	TRBV19	TRBD1	TRBJ1-5	TGTGCCAGTAGTCCCCTACTAGGGACAGAATATCAGCCCCAGCATTTT	CASSPLLGTEYQPQHF
NA	TRBV6-6	TRBD1	TRBJ2-7	TGTGCCAGCAGTTGGGGACAGGGTCCCTACGAGCAGTACTTC	CASSWGQGPYEQYF
NA	TRBV5-1	NA	TRBJ1-4	TGCGCCAGCAGCTTGGTGGTCCGAGAAAAACTGTTTTTT	CASSLVVREKLFF
once	TRBV4-3	TRBD2	TRBJ2-1	TGCGCCAGCAGCCAGGCCCTAGCGGGCGGATACAATGAGCAGTTCTTC	CASSQALAGGYNEQFF
NA	TRBV28	NA	TRBJ2-5	TGTGCCAGCACCCGGGACTACCAAGAGACCCAGTACTTC	CASTRDYQETQYF
NA	TRBV19	NA	TRBJ2-6	TGTGCCAGTAGTTGTCCGCGGACAAATCGTCGGGCCAACGTCCTGACTTTC	CASSCPRTNRRANVLTF
NA	TRBV5-4	TRBD2	TRBJ2-5	TGTGCCAGCAGCTTGAACGGGAGGGCCGGGAAGACCCAGTACTTC	CASSLNGRAGKTQYF
NA	TRBV19	TRBD2	TRBJ2-3	TGTGCCAGTAGTATGGGACTAGCAGATACGCAGTATTTT	CASSMGLADTQYF
NA	TRBV6-5	TRBD2	TRBJ2-3	TGTGCCAGCAGTCCTAGCGGGTCTAGCACAGATACGCAGTATTTT	CASSPSGSSTDTQYF
NA	TRBV7-9	TRBD1	TRBJ2-6	TGTGCCAGCAGCTGGACAGGGGTCGGGGCCAACGTCCTGACTTTC	CASSWTGVGANVLTF
NA	TRBV5-1	TRBD1	TRBJ1-6	TGCGCCAGCAGCTTAACGACAGGGATCAATTCACCCCTCCACTTT	CASSLTTGINSPLHF
once	TRBV29-1	NA	TRBJ1-5	TGCAGCGTTGTATGGGGGAACAATCAGCCCCAGCATTTT	CSVVWGNNQPQHF
NA	TRBV18	TRBD1	TRBJ1-1	TGTGCCAGCTCAAAGACAGGGGGCCGCGTAAGCTCTGAAGCTTTCTTT	CASSKTGGRVSSEAFF
NA	TRBV4-2	TRBD2	TRBJ2-1	TGTGCCAGCAGCCAAGCCCCCCTCGGGCGGGGGATCTACAATGAGCAGTTCTTC	CASSQAPLGRGIYNEQFF
NA	TRBV7-2	TRBD1	TRBJ1-1	TGTGCCAGCAGCTCGGACAGGTCACGGGGCACTGAAGCTTTCTTT	CASSSDRSRGTEAFF
NA	TRBV6-4	TRBD2	TRBJ2-1	TGTGCCAGCAGTGGCCTAGCGGGGGGCAATGAGCAGTTCTTC	CASSGLAGGNEQFF
NA	TRBV19	TRBD2	TRBJ2-1	TGTGCCAGTAGTATAACGCCGGGGTGGCGGGAGCGGTATGAGCAGTTCTTC	CASSITPGWRERYEQFF
NA	TRBV5-1	TRBD2	TRBJ2-3	TGCGCCAGCAGCTTGAGTGGTAGCGGGGTGGTAAATACGCAGTATTTT	CASSLSGSGVVNTQYF
NA	TRBV9	TRBD2	TRBJ2-7	TGTGCCAGCAGCGTAGGATTCGGGCTAGCGGACGCCGAGCAGTACTTC	CASSVGFGLADAEQYF
once	TRBV4-1	TRBD2	TRBJ2-5	TGCGCCAGCAGCCGAAGCGGGAGTGGGAGTGAGACCCAGTACTTC	CASSRSGSGSETQYF
NA	TRBV5-6	TRBD2	TRBJ2-5	TGTGCCAGCAGGGGGGGGGTTGGGGAGACCCAGTACTTC	CASRGGVGETQYF
NA	TRBV2	NA	TRBJ2-7	TGTGCCAGCAGTGAAGCGCTGGCAGGGCGCCCCTACGAGCAGTACTTC	CASSEALAGRPYEQYF
NA	TRBV19	TRBD1	TRBJ1-5	TGTGCCAGTACTACGACAGGGTTGGGTCAGCCCCAGCATTTT	CASTTTGLGQPQHF
NA	TRBV6-6	NA	TRBJ2-2	TGTGCCAGCACCTCCGGGTGGCAAACCGGGGAGCTGTTTTTT	CASTSGWQTGELFF
NA	TRBV15	TRBD2	TRBJ2-2	TGTGCCACCAGCGGGACTAGCGGGGGCGGGGAGCTGTTTTTT	CATSGTSGGGELFF
NA	TRBV4-3	NA	TRBJ2-7	TGCGCCAGCAGCCAAGACCGGGACTTATCCTACGAGCAGTACTTC	CASSQDRDLSYEQYF
NA	TRBV15	NA	TRBJ1-5	TGTGCCACCAGCTCTAGGACAAGTCAGCCCCAGCATTTT	CATSSRTSQPQHF
NA	TRBV11-3	NA	TRBJ2-5	TGTGCCAGCAGCCCGGGGGGACAGTTCAATGGGGAGACCCAGTACTTC	CASSPGGQFNGETQYF
NA	TRBV19	NA	TRBJ1-5	TGTGCCAGTAGTATCGCAGGGCTTAGCAATCAGCCCCAGCATTTT	CASSIAGLSNQPQHF
NA	TRBV15	NA	TRBJ1-3	TGTGCCACCAGCCTGATCGGGAGTTCTCGGTACTCTGGAAACACCATATATTTT	CATSLIGSSRYSGNTIYF
NA	TRBV4-3	NA	TRBJ2-3	TGCGCCAGCAGCCAAGGCCAACTATCAGATACGCAGTATTTT	CASSQGQLSDTQYF
NA	TRBV4-3	NA	TRBJ2-5	TGCGCCAGCAGCCAAGATCAAGACCAGACCCAGTACTTC	CASSQDQDQTQYF
NA	TRBV7-2	NA	TRBJ2-6	TGTGCCAGCAGGAACTCTGGGGCCAACGTCCTGACTTTC	CASRNSGANVLTF
NA	TRBV11-1	NA	TRBJ2-3	TGTGCCAGCAGCTTAGGGGGGACTAGCACAGATACGCAGTATTTT	CASSLGGTSTDTQYF
NA	TRBV18	NA	TRBJ2-1	TGTGCCAGCTCACCACTTCTGAACAATGAGCAGTTCTTC	CASSPLLNNEQFF
NA	TRBV6-5	NA	TRBJ1-5	TGTGCCAGCAGCTTCCCGTTAGGACAGCCCCAGCATTTT	CASSFPLGQPQHF
NA	TRBV4-1	TRBD1	TRBJ2-5	TGCGCCAGCAGCCAAGACTTTACGACAGGGAGTAGAGAGACCCAGTACTTC	CASSQDFTTGSRETQYF
NA	TRBV5-5	NA	TRBJ2-7	TGTGCCAGCAGCGTACTCGGGGGCCGCTACGAGCAGTACTTC	CASSVLGGRYEQYF
NA	TRBV5-4	NA	TRBJ1-4	TGTGCCAGCAGTTTCGTTAACGCGGGTCGGCTGTTTTTT	CASSFVNAGRLFF
NA	TRBV5-4	TRBD2	TRBJ2-5	TGTGCCAGCAGCGACGGGACTACCCAAGAGACCCAGTACTTC	CASSDGTTQETQYF
NA	TRBV18	NA	TRBJ2-7	TGTGCCAGCTCAGCGGACAGACTTACCTACGAGCAGTACTTC	CASSADRLTYEQYF
NA	TRBV6-6	NA	TRBJ1-1	TGTGCCAGCAGCCCCGGACAGAACACTGAAGCTTTCTTT	CASSPGQNTEAFF
once	TRBV11-3	TRBD2	TRBJ2-1	TGTGCCAGCAGCGCGACTAGCGGAGACAATGAGCAGTTCTTC	CASSATSGDNEQFF